One and the same sample provided the 27 T cell receptor beta chains below, sequenced in a study of blood T cell repertoires in COVID-19. TCRdb's table, derived via immunoSEQ multiplex PCR, lists solely in-frame clones and lacks some. The table lists 250,000 or so clones, more than 80% of them singletons, with 2.5% to 3% in the top ten. What was sequenced was peripheral blood. Every receptor here comes from a woman aged 25-40 years with active or convalescent COVID-19.

The CDR3 sequence: CASLLKGAFSPLHF. CDR3 in DNA: TGTGCCAGCTTATTAAAGGGGGCATTCTCACCCCTCCACTTT. The chain has TRBV6-5 and TRBJ1-6, with 7 bases matching TRBD1. Germline values: CDR1 MNHEY, CDR2 SVGAGI. The CDR3 runs to 14 residues. Trimming removed 8 bases from V and 10 bases from J; junction bases left unmatched: 11.

The chain combines TRBV15 with TRBJ2-2; the match to TRBD1 covers 8 bases. The CDR3 runs 16 residues. The trim removed 0 bases at V and 4 bases at J, leaving 4 bases unmatched. Germline CDR1 is LNHNV and CDR2 is YYDKDF (reference sequence). The CDR3 region has the DNA TGTGCCACCAGCAGAGATTCGACAGGGGTCACCGGGGAGCTGTTTTTT. It is translated as CATSRDSTGVTGELFF.

The chain joins TRBV6-5 to TRBJ1-5, with TRBD1 matching 8 bases. J was trimmed by 0 bases and V by 7 bases; bases with no gene match: 5. Germline V gene lookup returns CDR1 MNHEY and CDR2 SVGAGI. The CDR3 contains 15 residues. CDR3 loop: CASKPTGDSNQPQHF. The DNA of the CDR3 is TGTGCCAGCAAACCGACAGGGGATAGCAATCAGCCCCAGCATTTT.

J is TRBJ2-7 and V is TRBV19; D may be TRBD1 (6 bases). CDR1 LNHDA and CDR2 SQIVND come from the germline V gene (reference sequence). The V end lost 6 bases, the J end lost 1 base, and 13 bases lay between the germline ends. CDR3 length: 14 amino acids. CDR3 DNA sequence: TGTGCCAGTAGCATTAACAGGGCTTCCTACGAGCAGTACTTC. Its protein product is CASSINRASYEQYF.

V and J are TRBV27 and TRBJ1-2; a weak D match, TRBD1 (5 bases). The CDR3 totals 14 residues. Per the germline V gene, CDR1 is MNHEY and CDR2 is SMNVEV (reference sequence). The V and J ends lost 5 bases and 4 bases respectively, with 14 bases between them. CDR3 region: CASSKAGWSYGYTF. Written as DNA, the CDR3 is TGTGCCAGCAGTAAGGCAGGGTGGAGCTATGGCTACACCTTC.

The J gene is TRBJ2-1, the V gene TRBV19; possible D gene TRBD1, 6 bases. The CDR3 runs to 13 residues. CDR1 and CDR2 (germline): LNHDA, SQIVND (reference sequence). Trimming removed 5 bases at V and 11 bases at J, with 16 bases between. Here the CDR3 reads CASSSTATGQQFF. The CDR3 DNA reads as TGTGCCAGTAGTTCAACCGCCACAGGGCAGCAGTTCTTC.

This clone has only one observation. The J gene is TRBJ1-2, the V gene TRBV19; tentative D call: TRBD1 (5 bases). The germline CDR1 and CDR2 sequences are LNHDA and SQIVND (reference sequence). The CDR3 covers 13 residues. The CDR3 DNA reads as TGTGCAACAGGAAGGAGCACTAACTATGGCTACACCTTC. Translating it yields CATGRSTNYGYTF. The variable domain in full, completed from reference TRBV19 and TRBJ1-2, reads DGGITQSPKYLFRKEGQNVTLSCEQNLNHDAMYWYRQDPGQGLRLIYYSQIVNDFQKGDIAEGYSVSREKKESFPLTVTSAQKNPTAFYLCATGRSTNYGYTFGSGTRLTVV.

The chain couples TRBV4-2 to TRBJ2-4; D might be TRBD2 (5 bases). The CDR3 is 17 residues long. V was trimmed by 2 bases and J by 6 bases, leaving 20 bases between them. CDR1 LGHNA and CDR2 YNFKEQ come from the germline V gene. The CDR3 DNA sequence: TGTGCCAGCAGCCAAAGAGGCGGGCTAGCTTTTACAAACATTCAGTACTTC. Translated: CASSQRGGLAFTNIQYF.

In DNA, the CDR3 is TGCGCCAGCAGCCAAGTAGGGCGGGGGAGCCCGTACACCGGGGAGCTGTTTTTT. Translated: CASSQVGRGSPYTGELFF. This chain links TRBV4-3 with TRBJ2-2, with 7 bases matching TRBD2. The CDR3 contains 18 residues. J was trimmed by 3 bases and V by 1 base; bases with no gene match: 11. Germline values: CDR1 LGHNA, CDR2 YSLEER.

The chain combines TRBV12-3 or TRBV12-4 with TRBJ2-1; D remains unclear. The V and J ends lost 7 bases and 6 bases respectively, with 13 bases between them. CDR3 length: 13 residues. The CDR3, as DNA: TGTGCCAGCAAACTTGAGGTTGGCAATGAGCAGTTCTTC. Translated: CASKLEVGNEQFF.

V gene TRBV15 combines with J gene TRBJ2-3; no firm D call. CDR1 and CDR2 (germline): LNHNV, YYDKDF (reference sequence). V was trimmed by 3 bases and J by 3 bases, leaving 4 bases between them. The CDR3 is made up of 12 amino acids. The CDR3 loop is CATSSVTDTQYF. CDR3 coding DNA: TGTGCCACCAGCAGCGTAACAGATACGCAGTATTTT.

The chain employs TRBV10-3 and TRBJ2-3; 7 bases line up with TRBD2. Trimming cost V 1 base and J 2 bases; bases outside gene matches: 9. Germline V gene lookup returns CDR1 ENHRY and CDR2 SYGVKD. The CDR3 is made up of 17 amino acids. In DNA form, the CDR3 reads TGTGCCATCAGTGAGTTGCCGGGACTACTTAACACAGATACGCAGTATTTT. Protein product: CAISELPGLLNTDTQYF.

V usage is TRBV9 and J usage is TRBJ2-1, with 8 bases identical to TRBD2. Germline V gene sequence: CDR1 SGDLS, CDR2 YYNGEE. The CDR3 runs to 15 residues. J gave up 9 bases and V 0 bases, and 8 bases lay outside the gene matches. CDR3 bases: TGTGCCAGCAGCGTAGCTTCCGGGGGGGCAGGTGAGCAGTTCTTC. Amino acids: CASSVASGGAGEQFF.

The rearrangement links TRBV6-2 or TRBV6-3 to TRBJ1-5; D might be TRBD1 (5 bases). CDR1 is MNHEY, CDR2 SVGEGT, per germline. The germline V and J ends were trimmed by 2 bases and 3 bases, with 8 bases remaining between them. This CDR3 is built from 14 residues. CDR3 amino acids: CASSYRGYNQPQHF. CDR3 in DNA: TGTGCCAGCAGTTACAGGGGATACAATCAGCCCCAGCATTTT.

The V and J genes are TRBV19 and TRBJ2-7; D perhaps matches TRBD2 (6 bases). The CDR3 totals 15 residues. The germline gives CDR1 LNHDA, CDR2 SQIVND (reference sequence). V was pared by 1 base and J by 1 base, with 11 bases between. The CDR3: CASSIVLEGSYEQYF. The CDR3, as DNA: TGTGCCAGTAGTATAGTTTTGGAGGGATCCTACGAGCAGTACTTC.

The genes are TRBV24-1 and TRBJ2-3; 9 bases align to TRBD2. Losses at the gene ends were 9 bases for V and 4 bases for J; bases not matched to a gene: 4. The CDR3 loop spans 13 amino acids. CDR1 and CDR2 (germline): KGHDR, SFDVKD. CDR3 sequence reads: CATSRGGPDTQYF. CDR3 bases: TGTGCCACCTCGCGGGGGGGCCCAGATACGCAGTATTTT.

The chain uses TRBV6-6 and TRBJ1-2, with D maybe TRBD1 (6 bases). V shed 4 bases and J shed 4 bases, with 13 bases lying between them. Germline values: CDR1 MNHNY, CDR2 SVGAGI (reference sequence). This CDR3 is 14 amino acids long. CDR3 region: CASSLQGPFYGYTF. The CDR3 nucleotides are TGTGCCAGCAGTTTACAGGGCCCCTTCTATGGCTACACCTTC.

This chain connects TRBV6-5 to TRBJ1-1; perhaps TRBD1 as D (6 bases). This CDR3 comprises 13 residues. Per germline, CDR1 MNHEY and CDR2 SVGAGI. V was pared by 4 bases and J by 4 bases, with 10 bases between. This chain's CDR3 is CASSSQGVTEAFF. In DNA form, the CDR3 reads TGTGCCAGCAGTTCACAGGGAGTCACTGAAGCTTTCTTT.

The rearrangement links TRBV6-5 to TRBJ1-2, with 7 bases aligning to TRBD1. CDR1 MNHEY and CDR2 SVGAGI come from the germline V gene. V shed 0 bases and J 3 bases; nucleotides not matched to a gene: 7. CDR3 size: 16 residues. CDR3 protein: CASSYSRGGRDYGYTF. In DNA, the CDR3 is TGTGCCAGCAGTTACTCGAGAGGGGGCAGAGACTATGGCTACACCTTC.

About this clone: Distinct nucleotide sequences in the sample also encode this CDR3. This chain links TRBV4-3 with TRBJ2-7; unclear D gene. Germline loops: CDR1 LGHNA, CDR2 YSLEER. This CDR3 has 13 amino acids. The germline V and J ends were trimmed by 0 bases and 1 base, with 4 bases remaining between them. Here the CDR3 reads CASSQDRSYEQYF. Here the CDR3 DNA reads TGCGCCAGCAGCCAAGACCGGTCCTACGAGCAGTACTTC.

A remark on this clone: The sample carries other DNA sequences with the same CDR3. The rearrangement joins TRBV5-6 to TRBJ1-5; D is possibly TRBD1 (5 bases). This CDR3 comprises 14 residues. The germline V gene encodes CDR1 SGHDT and CDR2 YYEEEE. The V end lost 2 bases, the J end lost 2 bases, and 8 bases lay between the germline ends. CDR3 region: CASSLTGGNQPQHF. CDR3 DNA sequence: TGTGCCAGCAGCTTAACGGGGGGCAATCAGCCCCAGCATTTT. The entire variable domain, with the rest obtained from reference TRBV5-6 and TRBJ1-5, is as follows: DAGVTQSPTHLIKTRGQQVTLRCSPKSGHDTVSWYQQALGQGPQFIFQYYEEEERQRGNFPDRFSGHQFPNYSSELNVNALLLGDSALYLCASSLTGGNQPQHFGDGTRLSIL.

The chain joins TRBV29-1 to TRBJ1-2; 10 bases match TRBD1. Germline values: CDR1 SQVTM, CDR2 ANQGSEA. This CDR3 has 15 amino acids. V lost 1 base, J lost 4 bases, and 6 bases stayed unmatched. This CDR3 reads CSVEGGQGSSYGYTF. The CDR3, as DNA: TGCAGCGTTGAAGGGGGACAGGGGAGTTCCTATGGCTACACCTTC.

This chain joins TRBV20-1 and TRBJ1-1; D not certain. Between the trimmed V and J ends, which lost 3 bases and 0 bases, there was a span of 14 bases. The CDR3 has 15 amino acids. CDR1 and CDR2 (germline): DFQATT, SNEGSKA (reference sequence). The chain's CDR3 is CSASGTNGVNTEAFF. Written as DNA, the CDR3 is TGCAGTGCTAGTGGCACCAACGGGGTGAACACTGAAGCTTTCTTT.

V usage is TRBV5-1 and J usage is TRBJ1-2; TRBD1 aligns across 10 bases. Per the germline V gene, CDR1 is SGHRS and CDR2 is YFSETQ. CDR3 length: 15 residues. V gave up 0 bases and J gave up 8 bases; unmatched junction bases: 7. This CDR3 is CASSLAGTGVEGYTF. DNA for the CDR3: TGCGCCAGCAGCTTGGCGGGGACAGGGGTTGAGGGCTACACCTTC.

The chain recombines TRBV25-1 with TRBJ1-1, with D uncertain. Trimming removed 10 bases from V and 3 bases from J, with 9 bases in between. CDR3 length: 11 amino acids. Looked up from germline, CDR1 is MGHDK and CDR2 is SYGVNS. CDR3 amino acids: CATLADTEAFF. In DNA form, the CDR3 reads TGTGCCACCCTTGCAGACACTGAAGCTTTCTTT.

The table lists this clone with a few counts. V is TRBV6-5 and J is TRBJ1-5, with 7 bases identical to TRBD1. Germline trimming cut 6 bases from V and 2 bases from J; bases unmatched to any gene: 4. The germline gives CDR1 MNHEY, CDR2 SVGAGI. The CDR3 loop spans 14 amino acids. The CDR3 DNA is TGTGCCAGCAGGACAACAGGGGGCAATCAGCCCCAGCATTTT. This translates into CASRTTGGNQPQHF.

The chain links TRBV29-1 to TRBJ1-1; D may be TRBD1 (6 bases). Trimming took off 4 bases at V and 0 bases at J, with 9 bases between the two ends. The CDR3 is 13 residues long. Germline V CDR1 and CDR2: SQVTM, ANQGSEA. DNA of the CDR3: TGCAGCGTTGGCCGGACAGTGAACACTGAAGCTTTCTTT. Amino acids: CSVGRTVNTEAFF.